This T cell receptor beta chain was captured in a study of monozygotic twins with inflammatory bowel disease. Whole blood without T cell sorting served as the source of isolated total RNA. The CDR3 is 14 residues long. CDR1 MNHEY and CDR2 SMNVEV come from the germline V gene (reference sequence). Study-wide findings and caveats: Other individuals had fewer clonotypes in common with IBD patients than with healthy twins, especially with disease activity.

Details on this clonotype: What it binds is not known.

The cDNA of both the TCRalpha and TCRbeta chains was subjected to two nested PCRs of around 16 and 10 cycles. For each CDR3 protein, TCRdb gives one entry from its re-call of the 5' RACE reads, without DNA. This specimen shows approximately 400,000 distinct CDR3 sequences; the ten leading clones hold roughly 2.6%. The specimen sequenced was blood. The V call is TRBV27, the J call TRBJ1-1; the D call from TCRdb, TRBD1, cannot be confirmed without DNA. The TCR comes from a human donor with ulcerative colitis or Crohn's disease, or a healthy co-twin of an affected twin (not recorded which). Here the CDR3 reads CASSLTGLGTEAFF.